One and the same sample provided the 27 T cell receptor beta chains below, sequenced in a study of blood T cell repertoires in COVID-19. Sequencing used immunoSEQ multiplex PCR; TCRdb keeps in-frame clones, though not all of them. The sample lists 210,000 or so clones, around four fifths seen once, with 2.9% in the top ten. Specimen: peripheral blood. Receptors originate from a man over 45 with active or convalescent COVID-19.

This clone has a single count. This chain links TRBV2 with TRBJ2-2; D uncertain. The CDR3 has 13 residues. Trimming stripped 3 bases from V and 4 bases from J, with 6 bases between. CDR1 SNHLY and CDR2 FYNNEI come from the germline V gene. This chain's CDR3 is CASSDQRTGELFF. CDR3 bases: TGTGCCAGCAGTGACCAGCGCACCGGGGAGCTGTTTTTT.

The CDR3, as DNA: TGTGCCAGCAGCTTGGGGGTGGGACAGGTCTATGGCTACACCTTC. Its protein product is CASSLGVGQVYGYTF. V is TRBV11-2 and J is TRBJ1-2; 8 positions agree with TRBD1. This CDR3 is built from 15 residues. Germline assignment: CDR1 SGHAT and CDR2 FQNNGV. V shed 3 bases and J 4 bases; nucleotides not matched to a gene: 7.

CDR3 region: CSVESASGGLKFAFF. CDR3 nucleotides: TGCAGCGTTGAATCGGCTAGCGGGGGGCTAAAATTCGCGTTCTTC. V and J are TRBV29-1 and TRBJ2-1; the match to TRBD2 covers 11 bases. The CDR3 consists of 15 residues. V shed 2 bases, J shed 15 bases, and the junction held 15 bases outside the gene matches. The V gene's germline CDR1 is SQVTM and CDR2 ANQGSEA.

The V and J genes are TRBV27 and TRBJ2-2; 9 bases agree with TRBD2. After removal of 5 bases from V and 4 bases from J, the junction contained 5 bases not matched to a gene. Per the germline V gene, CDR1 is MNHEY and CDR2 is SMNVEV (reference sequence). This CDR3 region has 15 residues. The CDR3 here is CASSPLAGVTGELFF. The CDR3 DNA reads TGTGCCAGCAGTCCCTTAGCGGGAGTCACCGGGGAGCTGTTTTTT.

The chain joins TRBV29-1 to TRBJ1-4; TRBD1 matches at 7 bases. CDR1 SQVTM and CDR2 ANQGSEA come from the germline V gene. J was trimmed by 3 bases and V by 4 bases; bases with no gene match: 8. This CDR3 region has 15 residues. The CDR3 spells CSVGLPTGPNEKLFF. The CDR3 DNA reads TGCAGCGTTGGGTTACCGACAGGGCCTAATGAAAAACTGTTTTTT.

In this sample, this clone turned up once. V and J are TRBV25-1 and TRBJ1-6; D is undetermined. Germline CDR1 MGHDK, CDR2 SYGVNS. V gave up 5 bases and J gave up 3 bases, with 14 bases separating them. The CDR3 has 16 residues. The CDR3 spells CASSNPGSGYNSPLHF. In nucleotides, the CDR3 is TGTGCCAGCAGTAACCCCGGATCGGGCTATAATTCACCCCTCCACTTT.

The V call is TRBV9, the J call TRBJ1-6, with unresolved D. The CDR3 spans 15 residues. Trimming removed 0 bases from V and 6 bases from J, with 10 bases in between. Germline assignment: CDR1 SGDLS and CDR2 YYNGEE. CDR3 protein: CASSVVGGSNSPLHF. CDR3 nucleotide sequence: TGTGCCAGCAGCGTAGTCGGAGGCAGTAATTCACCCCTCCACTTT.

This clone occurred a few times. The V gene is TRBV19, the J gene TRBJ2-7, with D unclear. Germline V gene lookup returns CDR1 LNHDA and CDR2 SQIVND (reference sequence). The CDR3 runs 12 residues. The V gene lost 4 bases and the J gene lost 3 bases, with 7 bases spanning the gap. This chain's CDR3 is CASSSQNYEQYF. The CDR3 region has the DNA TGTGCCAGTAGTAGCCAGAACTACGAGCAGTACTTC.

The rearrangement uses TRBV5-6 and TRBJ1-6; D is uncertain. Germline CDR1 and CDR2: SGHDT and YYEEEE. Trimming cost V 1 base and J 6 bases, with 14 bases left between them. This CDR3 is built from 16 residues. The CDR3 protein is CASSLRGGRLNSPLHF. The CDR3 region has the DNA TGTGCCAGCAGCTTGCGTGGAGGGCGGCTTAATTCACCCCTCCACTTT.

The V and J genes are TRBV27 and TRBJ1-5, with TRBD1 as a possible D gene (5 bases). Germline-derived CDR1 and CDR2 are MNHEY and SMNVEV (reference sequence). This CDR3 has 12 amino acids. V was trimmed by 3 bases and J by 8 bases, leaving 8 bases between them. The CDR3 coding sequence is TGTGCCAGCAGTTTCTCGGGGGAGCCCCAGCATTTT. It is translated as CASSFSGEPQHF.

J is TRBJ1-1 and V is TRBV5-6; 7 bases map to TRBD1. The germline V gene has CDR1 SGHDT and CDR2 YYEEEE. The CDR3 extends over 14 amino acids. After removal of 0 bases from V and 8 bases from J, the junction contained 7 bases not matched to a gene. The DNA of the CDR3 is TGTGCCAGCAGCTTGGTGACAGGGCCCTTGGAAGCTTTCTTT. The encoded protein is CASSLVTGPLEAFF.

J is TRBJ1-5 and V is TRBV6-5, with D perhaps TRBD1 (6 bases). In germline, CDR1 is MNHEY, CDR2 SVGAGI. V lost 11 bases and J 0 bases, leaving 17 bases between the germline ends. The CDR3 is made up of 15 amino acids. In DNA form, the CDR3 reads TGTGCCGCCCCAGCCCCAGGGGCTAGCAATCAGCCCCAGCATTTT. The encoded protein is CAAPAPGASNQPQHF.

This sequence joins TRBV5-1 and TRBJ1-2, with no clear D. Germline CDR1 SGHRS, CDR2 YFSETQ. CDR3 length equals 16 residues. Deletions cut 5 bases from V and 2 bases from J, with 19 bases between. This chain's CDR3 is CASRVTIGELNYGYTF. CDR3 bases: TGCGCCAGCAGGGTTACGATAGGAGAACTCAACTATGGCTACACCTTC.

This clone was picked up a small number of times. The chain recombines TRBV7-9 with TRBJ2-7; D not resolved. The V and J ends lost 0 bases and 9 bases respectively, with 12 bases between them. This CDR3 contains 13 residues. CDR1 SEHNR and CDR2 FQNEAQ come from the germline V gene (reference sequence). The CDR3 sequence: CASSLALVPGQYF. The CDR3 DNA sequence: TGTGCCAGCAGCTTAGCTTTGGTGCCCGGGCAGTACTTC. The entire variable domain, with the rest obtained from reference TRBV7-9 and TRBJ2-7, is as follows: DTGVSQNPRHKITKRGQNVTFRCDPISEHNRLYWYRQTLGQGPEFLTYFQNEAQLEKSRLLSDRFSAERPKGSFSTLEIQRTEQGDSAMYLCASSLALVPGQYFGPGTRLTVT.

The chain carries TRBV5-1 and TRBJ1-1; D might be TRBD1 (5 bases). The CDR3 contains 14 residues. Trimming cost V 3 bases and J 0 bases, with 9 bases left between them. Germline V CDR1 and CDR2: SGHRS, YFSETQ. The CDR3 nucleotides read TGCGCCAGCAGCTCGGGACTCATGAACACTGAAGCTTTCTTT. Translated, it gives CASSSGLMNTEAFF. The complete variable domain, with remaining parts taken from reference TRBV5-1 and TRBJ1-1, reads KAGVTQTPRYLIKTRGQQVTLSCSPISGHRSVSWYQQTPGQGLQFLFEYFSETQRNKGNFPGRFSGRQFSNSRSEMNVSTLELGDSALYLCASSSGLMNTEAFFGQGTRLTVV.

The V and J genes are TRBV10-3 and TRBJ1-5; a weak D match, TRBD1 (5 bases). Germline V gene lookup returns CDR1 ENHRY and CDR2 SYGVKD. V was trimmed by 0 bases and J by 0 bases, leaving 9 bases between them. The CDR3 is 16 amino acids. CDR3 sequence: CAISESSRVSNQPQHF. CDR3 nucleotides: TGTGCCATCAGTGAGTCCAGCAGGGTTAGCAATCAGCCCCAGCATTTT.

The V and J genes are TRBV11-2 and TRBJ2-5; 7 bases fit TRBD2. Germline values: CDR1 SGHAT, CDR2 FQNNGV. The V and J ends lost 7 bases and 7 bases, in that order; junction bases with no gene match: 3. This CDR3 contains 11 residues. The CDR3 sequence is CASTTGGTQYF. The CDR3 DNA sequence: TGTGCCAGCACCACGGGAGGGACCCAGTACTTC.

The rearrangement uses TRBV28 and TRBJ2-3, with TRBD2 identical over 9 bases. Germline values: CDR1 MDHEN, CDR2 SYDVKM. There are 14 residues in the CDR3. V trimming: 10 bases; J trimming: 6 bases; junction bases outside the gene matches: 11. The CDR3 nucleotides read TGTGCCACCCTTGTAGCGGGAGTGGCGGATACGCAGTATTTT. Protein sequence: CATLVAGVADTQYF.

V and J are TRBV19 and TRBJ1-2; D perhaps matches TRBD1 (5 bases). The CDR3 length is 15 residues. The germline gives CDR1 LNHDA, CDR2 SQIVND (reference sequence). Trimming pared 0 bases from V and 3 bases from J, leaving 11 bases between. CDR3 region: CASSIDGGNYYGYTF. Written as DNA, the CDR3 is TGTGCCAGTAGTATAGATGGGGGGAACTACTATGGCTACACCTTC.

This clone was observed a few times. As DNA, the CDR3 is TGTGCCAGCAGTCGAGATTACAGAAGGACTGAAGCTTTCTTT. The encoded protein is CASSRDYRRTEAFF. V and J are TRBV6-5 and TRBJ1-1; D remains ambiguous. V lost 5 bases to trimming and J lost 5 bases, with 15 bases between them. The germline CDR1 and CDR2 sequences are MNHEY and SVGAGI. The CDR3 totals 14 residues.

This clone was found many times. The chain recombines TRBV3-1 (or the pseudogene TRBV3-2) with TRBJ2-7; 7 nucleotides agree with TRBD2. CDR3 length equals 15 residues. Trimming removed 4 bases from V and 4 bases from J; junction bases left unmatched: 10. The germline gives CDR1 LGHDT, CDR2 YNNKEL (reference sequence). In DNA, the CDR3 is TGTGCCAGCAGCCCCCCCGGGACTACCCTTTACGAGCAGTACTTC. Protein: CASSPPGTTLYEQYF.

The gene calls are TRBV19 and TRBJ2-7; 10 nucleotides match TRBD1. CDR1 is LNHDA and CDR2 is SQIVND in the germline V gene (reference sequence). With 8 bases clipped from V and 3 bases from J, the junction kept 4 bases outside the gene matches. The CDR3 length is 13 residues. CDR3 nucleotide sequence: TGTGCCAGTCGGCGGACAGGGGGCTACGAGCAGTACTTC. Residues: CASRRTGGYEQYF.

About this clone itself: In the same sample, other DNA sequences code for this CDR3. The chain has TRBV5-4 and TRBJ2-3, with 14 bases aligning to TRBD2. There are 15 residues in the CDR3. The germline CDR1 and CDR2 sequences are SGHNT and YYREEE (reference sequence). V was clipped by 4 bases and J by 4 bases; unmatched bases: 2. CDR3: CASSPGLAGADTQYF. The CDR3 DNA sequence: TGTGCCAGCAGCCCGGGACTAGCGGGGGCAGATACGCAGTATTTT.

There are a few counts of this clone. V usage is TRBV5-1 and J usage is TRBJ1-1, with 9 bases matching TRBD1. V was pared by 0 bases and J by 8 bases, with 8 bases of the junction left unmatched. Germline-derived CDR1 and CDR2 are SGHRS and YFSETQ. This CDR3 contains 15 residues. CDR3 sequence: CASSLGGTGPREAFF. CDR3 nucleotide sequence: TGCGCCAGCAGCTTGGGAGGGACAGGGCCTCGGGAAGCTTTCTTT. The full variable domain, rest sourced from reference TRBV5-1 and TRBJ1-1, is KAGVTQTPRYLIKTRGQQVTLSCSPISGHRSVSWYQQTPGQGLQFLFEYFSETQRNKGNFPGRFSGRQFSNSRSEMNVSTLELGDSALYLCASSLGGTGPREAFFGQGTRLTVV.

V is TRBV5-1 and J is TRBJ1-4; D might be TRBD1 (6 bases). This CDR3 spans 16 amino acids. V was cut by 0 bases and J by 3 bases, with 12 bases left in between. Germline V gene lookup returns CDR1 SGHRS and CDR2 YFSETQ. The CDR3 is CASSLGTARANEKLFF. The CDR3 DNA reads as TGCGCCAGCAGCTTGGGGACAGCACGGGCTAATGAAAAACTGTTTTTT. The full variable domain, its missing parts supplied by reference TRBV5-1 and TRBJ1-4, is KAGVTQTPRYLIKTRGQQVTLSCSPISGHRSVSWYQQTPGQGLQFLFEYFSETQRNKGNFPGRFSGRQFSNSRSEMNVSTLELGDSALYLCASSLGTARANEKLFFGSGTQLSVL.

This chain links TRBV4-3 with TRBJ2-5; tentatively, D is TRBD1 (6 bases). CDR3 size: 14 residues. Looked up from germline, CDR1 is LGHNA and CDR2 is YSLEER. Trimming pared 4 bases from V and 7 bases from J, leaving 16 bases between. CDR3 coding DNA: TGCGCCAGCAGCCCCAACAGGGCGGTTGGGACCCAGTACTTC. Protein sequence: CASSPNRAVGTQYF.

This clone was seen a handful of times. The genes are TRBV24-1 and TRBJ1-5; no definite D call. V was pared by 6 bases and J by 6 bases, with 11 bases between. This CDR3 region has 13 residues. Germline lookup yields CDR1 KGHDR and CDR2 SFDVKD. The CDR3 reads CATSLGAGQPQHF. The CDR3 DNA is TGTGCCACCAGTCTAGGAGCGGGTCAGCCCCAGCATTTT.